This TCR beta chain comes out of a study of blood T cell repertoires in COVID-19. Across the whole study: Collection of acute and convalescent COVID-19 samples took place in the United States, Italy and Spain. In each case, the material was cDNA or gDNA derived from T cells, B-cell-depleted T cells, or PBMCs.

Authors' processing steps: Nucleated cell counts were estimated from reference gene primer amplification. The data were produced by immunoSEQ multiplex PCR, yet TCRdb's version contains in-frame clones alone and is incomplete. That table supplies the V and J calls and clone size; D and trimming were determined from the DNA. The sample has tens of thousands of clones; about 90% are singletons. There are a few counts of this clone. This CDR3 has 17 amino acids. CDR1 is SGHVS and CDR2 is FNYEAQ in the germline V gene. After removal of 5 bases from V and 2 bases from J, the junction contained 12 bases not matched to a gene.

This sequence joins TRBV7-6 and TRBJ2-1; TRBD2 aligns across 7 bases. Sequencing was carried out using peripheral blood. The TCR comes from a human donor in a cohort sampled during active COVID-19. The CDR3 DNA reads as TGTGCCAGCAGCCCAAGGTTAAGGACTAGGGCCTACAATGAGCAGTTCTTC. As protein: CASSPRLRTRAYNEQFF.